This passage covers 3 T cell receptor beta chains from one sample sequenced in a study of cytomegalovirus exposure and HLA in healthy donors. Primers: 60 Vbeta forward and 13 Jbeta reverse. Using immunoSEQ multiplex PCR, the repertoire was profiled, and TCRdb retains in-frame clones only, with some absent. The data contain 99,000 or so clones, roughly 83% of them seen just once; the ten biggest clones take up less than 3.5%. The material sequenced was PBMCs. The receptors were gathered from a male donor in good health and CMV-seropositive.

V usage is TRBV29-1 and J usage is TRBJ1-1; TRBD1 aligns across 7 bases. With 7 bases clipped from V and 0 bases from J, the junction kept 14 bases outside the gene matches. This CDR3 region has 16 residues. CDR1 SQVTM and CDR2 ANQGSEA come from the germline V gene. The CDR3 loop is CSALGDHRGLNTEAFF. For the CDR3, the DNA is TGCAGCGCCTTGGGGGATCACAGGGGCTTGAACACTGAAGCTTTCTTT.

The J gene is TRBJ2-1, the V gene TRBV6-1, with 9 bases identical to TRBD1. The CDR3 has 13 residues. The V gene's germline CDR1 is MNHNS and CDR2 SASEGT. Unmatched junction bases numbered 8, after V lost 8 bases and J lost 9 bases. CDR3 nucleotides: TGTGCCAGCCGGGACAGGGTGATCGGTGAGCAGTTCTTC. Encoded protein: CASRDRVIGEQFF.

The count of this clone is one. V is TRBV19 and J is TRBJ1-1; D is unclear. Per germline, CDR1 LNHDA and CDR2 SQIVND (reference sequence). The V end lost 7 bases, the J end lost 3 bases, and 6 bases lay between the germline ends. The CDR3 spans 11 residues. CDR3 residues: CASTQDTEAFF. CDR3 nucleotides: TGTGCCAGTACCCAGGACACTGAAGCTTTCTTT.